A selection of T cell receptor beta chains follows, all from one sample in a study of CD8 T cells in ankylosing spondylitis. One entry per CDR3 protein, called by TCRdb with MiXCR from the 5' RACE reads. This repertoire shows 100,000 to 150,000 distinct CDR3 sequences, 9.5% to 12% found once; its top ten account for about 4%. Sequencing input: blood, either unsorted or a sorted T cell fraction (not recorded which). The receptors derive from a female donor with ankylosing spondylitis or in good health (not recorded which). The CDR3 runs from the conserved cysteine through the conserved F or W. The D gene is left open where the match is weak. A clone size is listed for some rows: how often the clone was seen (once, few, many), or a class if it is expanded.

V gene: TRBV20-1; clone size: many; D gene: .; J gene: TRBJ2-1; CDR3 protein: CSASPPPTGGNEQFF; CDR3 DNA: TGCAGTGCTAGTCCCCCTCCTACTGGAGGCAATGAGCAGTTCTTC
V gene: TRBV13; clone size: .; D gene: .; J gene: TRBJ2-2; CDR3 protein: CAITAYRGGTGELFF; CDR3 DNA: TGTGCCATAACAGCTTATAGGGGCGGCACCGGGGAGCTGTTTTTT
V gene: TRBV7-6; clone size: many; D gene: TRBD1; J gene: TRBJ1-2; CDR3 protein: CASSPAWRGQGDYGYTF; CDR3 DNA: TGTGCCAGCAGCCCAGCGTGGAGAGGACAGGGTGACTATGGCTACACCTTC
V gene: TRBV10-3; clone size: many; D gene: .; J gene: TRBJ1-4; CDR3 protein: CAISESEGGKLFF; CDR3 DNA: TGTGCCATCAGTGAGTCGGAAGGGGGAAAACTGTTTTTT
V gene: TRBV11-2; clone size: .; D gene: TRBD1; J gene: TRBJ1-2; CDR3 protein: CASSPGTGNYGDTF; CDR3 DNA: TGTGCCAGCAGCCCCGGGACAGGAAACTATGGCGACACCTTC
V gene: TRBV28; clone size: many; D gene: TRBD1; J gene: TRBJ1-1; CDR3 protein: CASSPGGAVNTEAFF; CDR3 DNA: TGTGCCAGCAGTCCAGGGGGCGCGGTGAACACTGAAGCTTTCTTT
V gene: TRBV4-2; clone size: many; D gene: .; J gene: TRBJ2-3; CDR3 protein: CASSRADGSTDTQYF; CDR3 DNA: TGTGCCAGCAGCCGAGCAGACGGGAGCACAGATACGCAGTATTTT
V gene: TRBV27; clone size: many; D gene: TRBD1; J gene: TRBJ2-5; CDR3 protein: CASRTLQGAQETQYF; CDR3 DNA: TGTGCCAGCAGGACGCTACAGGGGGCCCAAGAGACCCAGTACTTC
V gene: TRBV12-3/TRBV12-4; clone size: many; D gene: .; J gene: TRBJ1-5; CDR3 protein: CASSPTGINQPQHF; CDR3 DNA: TGTGCCAGCAGCCCTACAGGGATCAATCAGCCCCAGCATTTT
V gene: TRBV11-2; clone size: .; D gene: .; J gene: TRBJ2-7; CDR3 protein: CAISFSADGSYVQYF; CDR3 DNA: TGTGCCATCAGCTTTTCGGCCGACGGCTCCTACGTGCAGTACTTC
V gene: TRBV5-1; clone size: many; D gene: .; J gene: TRBJ2-2; CDR3 protein: CASSLTAPGELFF; CDR3 DNA: TGCGCCAGCAGCTTGACGGCCCCCGGGGAGCTGTTTTTT
V gene: TRBV9; clone size: many; D gene: TRBD1; J gene: TRBJ1-2; CDR3 protein: CASSVQGDYGYTF; CDR3 DNA: TGTGCCAGCAGCGTACAGGGGGACTATGGCTACACCTTC
V gene: TRBV7-2; clone size: many; D gene: .; J gene: TRBJ2-1; CDR3 protein: CASSLSTASDEQFF; CDR3 DNA: TGTGCCAGCAGCTTATCTACGGCTTCGGATGAGCAGTTCTTC
V gene: TRBV20-1; clone size: once; D gene: TRBD1; J gene: TRBJ1-2; CDR3 protein: CSASTGVGYTF; CDR3 DNA: TGCAGTGCTAGTACAGGGGTTGGCTACACCTTC
V gene: TRBV27; clone size: few; D gene: .; J gene: TRBJ2-6; CDR3 protein: CASRLTGANVLTF; CDR3 DNA: TGTGCCAGCAGACTGACAGGGGCCAACGTCCTGACTTTC
V gene: TRBV11-2; clone size: many; D gene: .; J gene: TRBJ2-3; CDR3 protein: CAASGATDTQYF; CDR3 DNA: TGTGCCGCATCTGGGGCCACAGATACGCAGTATTTT
V gene: TRBV7-2; clone size: many; D gene: TRBD1; J gene: TRBJ1-1; CDR3 protein: CASSDDRRTGEGF; CDR3 DNA: TGTGCCAGCAGCGACGACCGAAGGACAGGGGAGGGATTT
V gene: TRBV5-1; clone size: many; D gene: TRBD2; J gene: TRBJ2-3; CDR3 protein: CASSLLAGGSTDTQYF; CDR3 DNA: TGCGCCAGCAGCCTCCTAGCGGGGGGTTCCACAGATACGCAGTATTTT
V gene: TRBV5-1; clone size: many; D gene: .; J gene: TRBJ2-3; CDR3 protein: CASRSDWEVDTQYF; CDR3 DNA: TGCGCCAGCCGCTCAGACTGGGAGGTCGATACGCAGTATTTT
V gene: TRBV6-6; clone size: many; D gene: TRBD1; J gene: TRBJ2-4; CDR3 protein: CASSSRQGVRAKNIQYF; CDR3 DNA: TGTGCCAGCAGTTCAAGACAGGGGGTCAGAGCCAAAAACATTCAGTACTTC
V gene: TRBV7-8; clone size: .; D gene: TRBD1; J gene: TRBJ2-4; CDR3 protein: CASRPQGGRINIQYF; CDR3 DNA: TGTGCCAGCAGGCCACAGGGGGGACGGATAAACATTCAGTACTTC
V gene: TRBV20-1; clone size: many; D gene: .; J gene: TRBJ2-3; CDR3 protein: CSAKAPGSTDTQYF; CDR3 DNA: TGCAGTGCTAAAGCCCCGGGGTCCACAGATACGCAGTATTTT
V gene: TRBV27; clone size: many; D gene: TRBD2; J gene: TRBJ2-6; CDR3 protein: CASSGGAAGANVLTF; CDR3 DNA: TGTGCCAGCAGCGGGGGGGCAGCTGGGGCCAACGTCCTGACTTTC